This T cell receptor beta chain comes out of a study of cytomegalovirus exposure and HLA in healthy donors. Study conclusions and caveats: TCR beta V- and J-gene trimming, according to a later analysis, was linked to a missense DCLRE1C variant. Based on reports, TCR beta sequences accurately predicted HLA-A and HLA-B alleles for most subjects. Common viral pathogens were later found to be apparently linked to several of the most significant clusters.

These donors, healthy bone marrow donors, were studied. From germline, CDR1 is MNHNS and CDR2 SASEGT. Trimming removed 5 bases from V and 6 bases from J, with 11 bases in between. The CDR3 length is 13 residues. PCR used 60 Vbeta primers and 13 Jbeta primers. Assay used: immunoSEQ multiplex PCR; TCRdb lists only in-frame clones, some missing. The sample contains under 200,000 clones, approximately 80% of which appear only once. Points on this clone: Its antigen remains unidentified.

The chain recombines TRBV6-1 with TRBJ1-5; no clear D gene. The receptor was isolated from a woman in her thirties or forties in good health and CMV-seropositive. Sequencing was done on a sample of PBMCs. This chain's CDR3 is CASSSEGSQPQHF. DNA of the CDR3: TGTGCCAGCAGTTCAGAGGGAAGTCAGCCCCAGCATTTT.